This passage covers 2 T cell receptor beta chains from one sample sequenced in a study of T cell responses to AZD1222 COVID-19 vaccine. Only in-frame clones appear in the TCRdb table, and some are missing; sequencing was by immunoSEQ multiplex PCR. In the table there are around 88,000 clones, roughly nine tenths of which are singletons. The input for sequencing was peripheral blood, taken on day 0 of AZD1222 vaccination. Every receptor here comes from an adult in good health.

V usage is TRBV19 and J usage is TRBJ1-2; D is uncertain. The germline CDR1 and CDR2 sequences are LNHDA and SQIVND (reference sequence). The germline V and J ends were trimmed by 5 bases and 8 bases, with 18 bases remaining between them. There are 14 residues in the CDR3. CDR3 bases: TGTGCCAGTAGTCCCATGTCGGCTTCCCTGGGCTACACCTTC. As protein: CASSPMSASLGYTF.

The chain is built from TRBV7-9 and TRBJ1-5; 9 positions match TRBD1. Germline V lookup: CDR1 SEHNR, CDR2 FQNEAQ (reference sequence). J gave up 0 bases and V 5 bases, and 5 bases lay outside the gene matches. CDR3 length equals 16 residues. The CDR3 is CASSPRGQGSNQPQHF. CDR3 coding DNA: TGTGCCAGCAGCCCTCGGGGACAGGGTAGCAATCAGCCCCAGCATTTT.